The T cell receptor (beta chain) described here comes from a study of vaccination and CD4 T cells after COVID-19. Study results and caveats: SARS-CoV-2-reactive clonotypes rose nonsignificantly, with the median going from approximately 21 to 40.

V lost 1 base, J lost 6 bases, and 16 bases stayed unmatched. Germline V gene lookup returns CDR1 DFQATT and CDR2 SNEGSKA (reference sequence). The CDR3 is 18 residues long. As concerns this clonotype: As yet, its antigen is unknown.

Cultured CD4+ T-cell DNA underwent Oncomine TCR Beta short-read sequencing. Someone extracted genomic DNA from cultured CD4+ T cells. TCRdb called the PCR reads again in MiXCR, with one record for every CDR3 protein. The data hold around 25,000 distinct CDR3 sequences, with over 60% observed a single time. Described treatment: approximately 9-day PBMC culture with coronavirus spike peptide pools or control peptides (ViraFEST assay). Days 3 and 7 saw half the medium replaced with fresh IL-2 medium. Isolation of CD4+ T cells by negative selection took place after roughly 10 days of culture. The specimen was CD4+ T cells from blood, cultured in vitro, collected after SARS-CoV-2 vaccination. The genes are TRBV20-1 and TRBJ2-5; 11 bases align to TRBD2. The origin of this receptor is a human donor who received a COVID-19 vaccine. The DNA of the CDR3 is TGCAGTGCTAGAGGATTGAGTAGCGGGGGGGCTGGGATTCAGACCCAGTACTTC. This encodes CSARGLSSGGAGIQTQYF.